The clone carrying this TCR beta chain was found once. The data were taken from a study of blood T cells in healthy people across ages. The CDR3 length is 15 residues. Germline-derived CDR1 and CDR2 are SGHRS and YFSETQ. V lost 0 bases to trimming and J lost 8 bases; unmatched junction nucleotides: 6. Alongside a J-beta primer mix, a sample-barcoded 5' primer served in a second PCR lasting 7 to 11 cycles. All samples yielded 2.5 million or more CDR3-containing paired-end reads. TCRdb re-called the 5' RACE reads with MiXCR, one entry per CDR3 protein. The data contain over a million distinct CDR3 sequences, about 25% of them seen just once; the ten biggest clones take up 0.75%. These data were likewise used in another study, on T cells of mothers and their children. According to that study: Input to cDNA synthesis comprised all extracted RNA, at a ratio of approximately 1.4 ug per 15 ul.

This TCR was sampled from a girl aged 2 to 10 in good health. The sequenced sample consisted of blood. The chain has TRBV5-1 and TRBJ2-1, with 9 positions matching TRBD2. CDR3 nucleotides: TGCGCCAGCAGCTTGGAGAATAGCGGGAGTGATGAGCAGTTCTTC. Translated, it gives CASSLENSGSDEQFF. Full variable domain (outside the CDR3, taken from reference TRBV5-1 and TRBJ2-1): KAGVTQTPRYLIKTRGQQVTLSCSPISGHRSVSWYQQTPGQGLQFLFEYFSETQRNKGNFPGRFSGRQFSNSRSEMNVSTLELGDSALYLCASSLENSGSDEQFFGPGTRLTVL.